The 11 T cell receptor beta chains below come from one sample, sequenced in a study of blood T cell repertoires in COVID-19. Some clones are missing from TCRdb's copy, which holds only in-frame ones; the method was immunoSEQ multiplex PCR. Of under 200,000 clones in the sample, around 85% are singletons; the top ten hold 0.9% to 0.95%. Sequencing input: peripheral blood. The origin of the receptors is a man aged 55 to 69 with COVID-19, enrolled during active disease.

This chain links TRBV5-1 with TRBJ2-7; possibly TRBD2 for D (7 bases). The V and J ends lost 1 base and 3 bases respectively, with 14 bases between them. Germline loops: CDR1 SGHRS, CDR2 YFSETQ. The CDR3 spans 15 residues. The CDR3, as DNA: TGCGCCAGCAGCTTGACGGGAGCGGGACACTACGAGCAGTACTTC. Translation: CASSLTGAGHYEQYF.

The rearrangement uses TRBV20-1 and TRBJ2-7; D ambiguous. The CDR3 has 11 amino acids. CDR1 is DFQATT and CDR2 is SNEGSKA in the germline V gene (reference sequence). V shed 7 bases and J shed 7 bases, with 14 bases lying between them. The chain's CDR3 is CSDPDAREQYF. DNA of the CDR3: TGCAGTGATCCCGACGCTAGGGAGCAGTACTTC.

The V call is TRBV3-1 (or the pseudogene TRBV3-2), the J call TRBJ2-7; D not certain. Per germline, CDR1 LGHDT and CDR2 YNNKEL (reference sequence). The CDR3 has 14 residues. V gave up 1 base and J gave up 0 bases, with 7 bases separating them. CDR3: CASSQGQISYEQYF. CDR3 coding DNA: TGTGCCAGCAGCCAAGGGCAGATCTCCTACGAGCAGTACTTC.

The chain couples TRBV5-1 to TRBJ2-5; 12 positions match TRBD2. Germline-derived CDR1 and CDR2 are SGHRS and YFSETQ. V lost 4 bases, J lost 5 bases, and 12 bases stayed unmatched. The CDR3 has 17 amino acids. CDR3 sequence: CASSLGTSGLLGETQYF. The CDR3 nucleotides are TGCGCCAGCAGCCTAGGGACTAGCGGGCTCCTAGGGGAGACCCAGTACTTC.

This clone was counted a single time. V and J are TRBV5-5 and TRBJ2-4; D ambiguous. The germline CDR1 and CDR2 sequences are SGHKS and YYEKEE (reference sequence). V lost 3 bases, J lost 0 bases, and 7 bases lay in between. The length of the CDR3 is 14 residues. CDR3 residues: CASSSPLAKNIQYF. CDR3 nucleotides: TGTGCCAGCAGCTCCCCTCTAGCCAAAAACATTCAGTACTTC. Supplemented by reference TRBV5-5 and TRBJ2-4, the full variable domain reads DAGVTQSPTHLIKTRGQQVTLRCSPISGHKSVSWYQQVLGQGPQFIFQYYEKEERGRGNFPDRFSARQFPNYSSELNVNALLLGDSALYLCASSSPLAKNIQYFGAGTRLSVL.

The chain is built from TRBV12-5 and TRBJ2-5; D possibly corresponds to TRBD2 (5 bases). This CDR3 has 13 residues. Germline CDR1 LGHNT, CDR2 FRNRAP. V lost 3 bases and J lost 5, with 10 bases in between. CDR3 protein: CASGFGLSETQYF. The CDR3 DNA reads TGTGCTAGTGGTTTCGGACTCTCGGAGACCCAGTACTTC.

The rearrangement uses TRBV19 and TRBJ1-1, with 8 positions matching TRBD1. CDR3 length equals 16 residues. V shed 3 bases, J shed 5 bases, and the junction held 11 bases outside the gene matches. The germline V gene encodes CDR1 LNHDA and CDR2 SQIVND (reference sequence). CDR3 residues: CASSIPSADRETEAFF. Here the CDR3 DNA reads TGTGCCAGTAGTATCCCATCAGCGGACAGGGAAACTGAAGCTTTCTTT.

The V and J genes are TRBV6-5 and TRBJ1-1, with unresolved D. V lost 0 bases, J lost 4 bases, and 9 bases lay in between. From germline, CDR1 is MNHEY and CDR2 SVGAGI. The CDR3 spans 14 residues. CDR3 protein: CASSYSALGTEAFF. The CDR3 bases are TGTGCCAGCAGTTACTCGGCCCTAGGCACTGAAGCTTTCTTT.

The chain uses TRBV2 and TRBJ2-3; no firm D call. Germline assignment: CDR1 SNHLY and CDR2 FYNNEI. Trimming removed 5 bases from V and 6 bases from J, with 6 bases in between. The CDR3 covers 11 residues. The CDR3 here is CASSTRDTQYF. DNA for the CDR3: TGTGCCAGCAGTACCCGGGATACGCAGTATTTT.

The DNA for the CDR3 is TGTGCCAGCACCCACGAAGGGGACACTGAAGCTTTCTTT. Amino acid sequence: CASTHEGDTEAFF. This chain connects TRBV6-1 to TRBJ1-1, with a tentative D call TRBD1 (5 bases). Per germline, CDR1 MNHNS and CDR2 SASEGT. The CDR3 contains 13 residues. The ends were cut back, 7 bases at V and 3 bases at J, with 12 bases in the middle.

V is TRBV28 and J is TRBJ1-3; D is perhaps TRBD1 (5 bases). CDR1 and CDR2 from the germline V gene are MDHEN and SYDVKM. With 6 bases removed from V and 4 bases from J, the gap between germline ends came to 13 bases. The CDR3 extends over 14 amino acids. The CDR3 DNA reads TGTGCCAGCAGCGACGGGGGTTCCGGAAACACCATATATTTT. This codes for CASSDGGSGNTIYF.